Shown below are 20 T cell receptor beta chains from a single sample sequenced in a study of T cells in Graves' hyperthyroidism and ophthalmopathy. The source material, RNA transcripts, was used to amplify TCR beta CDR3 regions. TCR CDR3 underwent first-round RT-PCR with the HTBI primer set. From the multiplex PCR reads, TCRdb called clonotypes with MiXCR, one entry per CDR3 protein. The sample consists of 280,000 or so distinct CDR3 sequences, around 15% of them appearing once. Sequenced sample: blood. The receptors derive from a woman aged 45-60 years with Graves' hyperthyroidism that later progressed to Graves' ophthalmopathy.

This clonotype showed up many times. The chain has TRBV24-1 and TRBJ1-1, with D uncertain. CDR3 length: 14 residues. Germline V gene data show CDR1 as KGHDR and CDR2 as SFDVKD. The V end was cut by 4 bases, the J end by 1 base, with 9 bases between. The CDR3 region has the DNA TGTGCCACCAGTGACTCGAGACAGAACACTGAAGCTTTCTTT. Residues: CATSDSRQNTEAFF.

This clonotype was picked up a small number of times. The V call is TRBV20-1, the J call TRBJ1-2, with 8 bases that match TRBD1. From germline, CDR1 is DFQATT and CDR2 SNEGSKA (reference sequence). The CDR3 is 13 amino acids. V was clipped by 7 bases and J by 2 bases; unmatched bases: 6. CDR3 amino acids: CSVKTGENYGYTF. The CDR3 DNA reads TGCAGTGTTAAGACAGGGGAGAACTATGGCTACACCTTC.

This clonotype was recorded a few times. The rearrangement joins TRBV5-1 to TRBJ1-1, with TRBD1 as a possible D gene (5 bases). There are 16 residues in the CDR3. Between the trimmed V and J ends, which lost 7 bases and 4 bases, there was a span of 23 bases. Looked up from germline, CDR1 is SGHRS and CDR2 is YFSETQ. This chain's CDR3 is CASGSSLSWGSTEAFF. Written as DNA, the CDR3 is TGCGCCAGCGGCTCCAGTCTTTCGTGGGGGAGCACTGAAGCTTTCTTT.

This clonotype appeared a few times. V and J are TRBV12-3 or TRBV12-4 and TRBJ1-6; no clear D gene. V gave up 5 bases and J gave up 0 bases, with 5 bases separating them. The CDR3 is made up of 14 amino acids. CDR3 in amino acids: CASSMASYNSPLHF. CDR3 DNA sequence: TGTGCCAGCAGTATGGCCTCCTATAATTCACCCCTCCACTTT.

Ten or more counts support this clonotype. The chain joins TRBV10-3 to TRBJ2-3, with a weak D call TRBD1 (6 bases). The germline CDR1 and CDR2 sequences are ENHRY and SYGVKD. V was shortened by 11 bases and J by 2 bases, with 32 bases between the two germline ends. The CDR3 spans 19 residues. The CDR3 coding sequence is TGTGCCCCCAGAGGGTACGGTACCCGGGACAAACACCTCACAGATACGCAGTATTTT. It specifies CAPRGYGTRDKHLTDTQYF.

This clonotype was seen many times. J is TRBJ1-2 and V is TRBV6-1; no clear D. The CDR3 sequence is 15 residues long. Germline V gene lookup returns CDR1 MNHNS and CDR2 SASEGT. Trimming stripped 6 bases from V and 4 bases from J, with 18 bases between. The CDR3 loop is CASRALGSRGYGYTF. CDR3 bases: TGTGCCAGCAGAGCGCTCGGGTCTCGCGGCTATGGCTACACCTTC.

The chain has TRBV30 and TRBJ1-6; no clear D gene. Trimming took off 0 bases at V and 10 bases at J, with 10 bases between the two ends. Germline CDR1 is GTSNPN and CDR2 is SVGIG (reference sequence). The CDR3 runs 13 residues. CDR3 residues: CAWSVLESSPLHF. CDR3 DNA: TGTGCCTGGAGTGTACTTGAGTCCTCACCCCTCCACTTT.

CDR3: CASSSIGLAGVWEQYF. The CDR3 DNA follows: TGTGCCAGCAGCTCGATAGGACTAGCGGGAGTCTGGGAGCAGTACTTC. This rearrangement joins TRBV7-6 to TRBJ2-7, with TRBD2 matching 13 bases. V trimming: 4 bases; J trimming: 7 bases; junction bases outside the gene matches: 10. Germline CDR1 is SGHVS and CDR2 is FNYEAQ. This CDR3 has 16 amino acids.

The sample holds a few counts of this clonotype. The rearrangement joins TRBV25-1 to TRBJ1-1; D unclear. The CDR3 is made up of 15 amino acids. CDR1 is MGHDK, CDR2 SYGVNS, per germline. V lost 0 bases and J 2 bases, leaving 10 bases between the germline ends. The CDR3 DNA follows: TGTGCCAGCAGTGAATATGAAGAAATAAACACTGAAGCTTTCTTT. Its translation is CASSEYEEINTEAFF.

This clonotype has a handful of counts. The rearrangement links TRBV20-1 to TRBJ2-6; TRBD1 might be the D (5 bases). Trimming stripped 6 bases from V and 0 bases from J, with 18 bases between. The germline gives CDR1 DFQATT, CDR2 SNEGSKA (reference sequence). This CDR3 contains 17 residues. CDR3 protein: CSAIGGRALSGANVLTF. Written as DNA, the CDR3 is TGCAGTGCCATCGGCGGCAGGGCCCTCTCTGGGGCCAACGTCCTGACTTTC.

This clonotype was detected ten times or more. The rearrangement links TRBV18 to TRBJ2-7; 8 nucleotides match TRBD2. The ends lost 2 bases at V and 3 bases at J; junction bases unmatched: 6. Germline loops: CDR1 KGHSH, CDR2 LQKENI. The CDR3 contains 15 residues. CDR3 coding DNA: TGTGCCAGCTCACCAATTTCGGGAGGGAACTACGAGCAGTACTTC. Amino acids: CASSPISGGNYEQYF.

This clonotype was counted a few times. The chain employs TRBV5-1 and TRBJ2-7; 11 bases match TRBD2. The germline V gene encodes CDR1 SGHRS and CDR2 YFSETQ. The junction had 7 bases not matched to a gene; V was cut back by 2 bases and J by 3 bases. The CDR3 has 16 amino acids. In DNA form, the CDR3 reads TGCGCCAGCAGCTTAGCCACTAGCGGGAGTCGCTACGAGCAGTACTTC. Amino acid sequence: CASSLATSGSRYEQYF.

The J gene is TRBJ1-5, the V gene TRBV6-1; D is unclear. This CDR3 comprises 15 residues. Germline V lookup: CDR1 MNHNS, CDR2 SASEGT. The V end was cut by 7 bases, the J end by 0 bases, with 13 bases between. CDR3 DNA: TGTGCCAGCACTCCCGGGAGGGATAGCAATCAGCCCCAGCATTTT. Its translation is CASTPGRDSNQPQHF.

The V gene is TRBV14, the J gene TRBJ2-2; 8 nucleotides align to TRBD1. The junction had 10 bases not matched to a gene; V was cut back by 3 bases and J by 4 bases. CDR1 SGHDN and CDR2 FVKESK come from the germline V gene. CDR3 length: 17 residues. The CDR3 is CASSQGRTGIATGELFF. Written as DNA, the CDR3 is TGTGCCAGCAGCCAGGGTAGGACAGGGATAGCCACCGGGGAGCTGTTTTTT.

In its sample, this clonotype was seen many times. The chain uses TRBV12-3 or TRBV12-4 and TRBJ1-1, with D maybe TRBD1 (5 bases). This CDR3 spans 13 amino acids. Trimming took off 6 bases at V and 11 bases at J, with 19 bases between the two ends. CDR3 nucleotides: TGTGCCAGCAGCCCGACGACAGACCTGGGGGCTTTCTTT. Its translation: CASSPTTDLGAFF.

V and J are TRBV2 and TRBJ1-4; unclear D gene. In germline, CDR1 is SNHLY, CDR2 FYNNEI. This CDR3 has 10 amino acids. Trimming left V 6 bases short and J 13 bases short, with 9 bases between. CDR3 sequence: CASREKILFF. The CDR3 nucleotides read TGTGCCAGCAGGGAGAAAATACTGTTTTTT.

This clonotype was detected ten times or more. CDR3 protein: CASSRQAGLTDTQYF. Here the CDR3 DNA reads TGTGCCAGCAGCCGTCAAGCGGGACTCACAGATACGCAGTATTTT. V is TRBV7-3 and J is TRBJ2-3; 7 bases agree with TRBD2. The CDR3 is 15 amino acids. CDR1 and CDR2 (germline): SGHTA, FQGTGA. J gave up 2 bases and V 5 bases, and 7 bases lay outside the gene matches.

With respect to this clonotype: The junction departs from germline at one end; a sequencing error may be responsible. The chain has TRBV28 and TRBJ1-6, with 7 positions matching TRBD1. There are 18 residues in the CDR3. CDR1 and CDR2 (germline): MDHEN, SYDVKM. As DNA, the CDR3 is TGTGACAGCAGTCCGGGACAGCCACCCCGCTCCTATAATTCACCCCTCCACTTT. Amino acid sequence: CDSSPGQPPRSYNSPLHF.

The count of this clonotype is one. The chain carries TRBV12-3 or TRBV12-4 and TRBJ2-5; D call uncertain. The CDR3 is 13 residues long. Trimming removed 6 bases from V and 1 base from J, with 9 bases in between. CDR3: CASSLRVQETQYF. For the CDR3, the DNA is TGTGCCAGCAGCTTACGAGTCCAAGAGACCCAGTACTTC.

This clonotype was picked up a small number of times. This CDR3 reads CSASHTNTEAFF. CDR3 coding DNA: TGCAGTGCTAGTCACACGAACACTGAAGCTTTCTTT. This chain uses TRBV20-1 with TRBJ1-1; D not certain. The germline gives CDR1 DFQATT, CDR2 SNEGSKA (reference sequence). This CDR3 comprises 12 residues. V was trimmed by 3 bases and J by 1 base, leaving 6 bases between them.